This T cell receptor beta chain was sequenced in a study of blood T cell repertoires in COVID-19. Whole-study context: Donors in the United States, Italy and Spain gave samples during acute or convalescent COVID-19. T cells, B-cell-depleted T cells, or PBMCs provided the cDNA or gDNA that served as material.

The germline gives CDR1 SEHNR, CDR2 FQNEAQ (reference sequence). Trimming took 7 bases from V and 5 from J, leaving 14 bases between them. CDR3 size: 13 residues. This table comes from immunoSEQ multiplex PCR, and its TCRdb copy is limited to in-frame clones, with some not included. The table lists about 270,000 clones, roughly 85% of them singletons, with around a tenth in the top ten. The chain is built from TRBV7-9 and TRBJ1-2; D is uncertain. The TCR sequence derives from a woman aged 45-60 years who had recovered from COVID-19. Sequencing used peripheral blood. The CDR3 reads CASTPGGLYGYTF. DNA of the CDR3: TGTGCCAGCACGCCGGGAGGACTATATGGCTACACCTTC.